Below are 22 T cell receptor beta chains sequenced from a single sample in a study of T-cell memory formation after mild COVID-19. TCRdb re-derived calls from the 5' RACE reads in MiXCR, one entry per CDR3 protein. The sample contains about 390,000 distinct CDR3 sequences, about a sixth of which appear only once. Sequencing used PBMCs or a T cell subset sorted from them (not recorded which). The origin of the receptors is a man between 18 and 35 years old who had mild COVID-19 (a few samples of this study predate the infection). Cell type and time point are not known.

The V and J genes are TRBV15 and TRBJ1-6; no reliable D call. The CDR3 loop spans 17 amino acids. The germline V gene encodes CDR1 LNHNV and CDR2 YYDKDF (reference sequence). The V and J ends lost 1 base and 9 bases respectively, with 19 bases between them. Here the CDR3 reads CATSRGGNPFQFSPLHF. CDR3 DNA: TGTGCCACCAGCAGAGGAGGGAACCCCTTTCAGTTTTCACCCCTCCACTTT.

This clonotype was picked up a small number of times. The rearrangement uses TRBV7-2 and TRBJ1-1; the D is unclear. CDR1 is SGHTA and CDR2 is FQGNSA in the germline V gene. V gave up 3 bases and J gave up 1 base, with 6 bases separating them. The CDR3 totals 13 residues. The CDR3 is CASSFHSNTEAFF. CDR3 nucleotides: TGTGCCAGCAGCTTTCATTCGAACACTGAAGCTTTCTTT.

A few counts support this clonotype. The gene calls are TRBV7-3 and TRBJ2-7; D might be TRBD2 (6 bases). Looked up from germline, CDR1 is SGHTA and CDR2 is FQGTGA. V lost 6 bases, J lost 0 bases, and 12 bases lay in between. CDR3 length: 14 residues. The CDR3 region is CASRLRGTSYEQYV. In DNA, the CDR3 is TGTGCCAGCAGGCTTCGGGGGACCTCCTACGAGCAGTACGTC.

The chain combines TRBV24-1 with TRBJ2-1, with 7 bases that match TRBD2. The V and J ends lost 3 bases and 2 bases, in that order; junction bases with no gene match: 6. This CDR3 has 16 amino acids. Germline assignment: CDR1 KGHDR and CDR2 SFDVKD. The CDR3, as DNA: TGTGCCACCAGTGATGACTCTAGCGGAGCCTACAATGAGCAGTTCTTC. Translating it yields CATSDDSSGAYNEQFF.

This clonotype was observed a few times. The rearrangement links TRBV6-5 to TRBJ1-2, with TRBD1 as a possible D gene (5 bases). This CDR3 region has 13 residues. V was pared by 4 bases and J by 4 bases, with 10 bases between. Germline CDR1 MNHEY, CDR2 SVGAGI. The CDR3: CASSWARGYGYTF. The CDR3 bases are TGTGCCAGCAGTTGGGCGAGGGGCTATGGCTACACCTTC.

This clonotype was recorded a few times. CDR3 DNA: TGTGCCAGCTCACCGAACCGGGACAGTGGGATGGAGACCCAGTACTTC. Amino acids: CASSPNRDSGMETQYF. The V gene is TRBV18, the J gene TRBJ2-5; 7 bases align to TRBD1. Germline V gene data show CDR1 as KGHSH and CDR2 as LQKENI. CDR3 size: 16 residues. J was trimmed by 5 bases and V by 3 bases; bases with no gene match: 12.

This clonotype was seen more than once but under ten times. V is TRBV7-9 and J is TRBJ2-1, with D tentatively TRBD1 or TRBD2 (5 bases each). The CDR3 totals 13 residues. The germline V gene encodes CDR1 SEHNR and CDR2 FQNEAQ (reference sequence). With 5 bases removed from V and 9 bases from J, the gap between germline ends came to 14 bases. In DNA form, the CDR3 reads TGTGCCAGCAGCCCCGGGACCTCCGCTGAGCAGTTCTTC. Protein sequence: CASSPGTSAEQFF.

The J gene is TRBJ2-3, the V gene TRBV20-1, with D unclear. The ends were cut back, 0 bases at V and 3 bases at J, with 10 bases in the middle. From germline, CDR1 is DFQATT and CDR2 SNEGSKA (reference sequence). The CDR3 consists of 14 residues. The CDR3, as DNA: TGCAGTGCTAGAGATACGTCGAGAACAGATACGCAGTATTTT. Protein: CSARDTSRTDTQYF.

This clonotype was observed a few times. Written as DNA, the CDR3 is TGTGCCAGCTCAGGACTCAGGGCGGATGCCTACAATGAGCAGTTCTTC. This sequence encodes CASSGLRADAYNEQFF. V and J are TRBV18 and TRBJ2-1, with D tentatively TRBD1 or TRBD2 (5 bases each). The CDR3 extends over 16 amino acids. From germline, CDR1 is KGHSH and CDR2 LQKENI. Between the trimmed V and J ends, which lost 5 bases and 2 bases, there was a span of 16 bases.

This clonotype was recorded many times. This chain links TRBV7-2 with TRBJ2-5; no definite D call. The CDR3 runs to 15 residues. Looked up from germline, CDR1 is SGHTA and CDR2 is FQGNSA. V was cut by 4 bases and J by 1 base, with 13 bases left in between. The CDR3 region is CASSSWMTSQETQYF. The CDR3 DNA follows: TGTGCCAGCAGCTCCTGGATGACTTCCCAAGAGACCCAGTACTTC.

V gene TRBV7-2 combines with J gene TRBJ2-1; 11 nucleotides match TRBD2. Germline loops: CDR1 SGHTA, CDR2 FQGNSA. J was trimmed by 4 bases and V by 1 base; bases with no gene match: 12. The CDR3 has 19 amino acids. The CDR3 region has the DNA TGTGCCAGCAGCTTAGTACTTAGCGGGGGGGCATTGCGGTACAATGAGCAGTTCTTC. This codes for CASSLVLSGGALRYNEQFF.

This rearrangement joins TRBV10-3 to TRBJ2-3, with TRBD2 matching 11 bases. The CDR3 contains 18 residues. Trimming cost V 6 bases and J 0 bases; bases outside gene matches: 11. Germline values: CDR1 ENHRY, CDR2 SYGVKD. The CDR3 reads CAIRTLGASGGSTDTQYF. Here the CDR3 DNA reads TGTGCCATCAGGACTTTGGGGGCTAGCGGGGGGAGCACAGATACGCAGTATTTT.

This clonotype was observed a few times. The chain has TRBV5-6 and TRBJ2-7; 7 nucleotides line up with TRBD1. The CDR3 is 12 amino acids. In germline, CDR1 is SGHDT, CDR2 YYEEEE. CDR3 residues: CASSSTGFSRHV. Here the CDR3 DNA reads TGTGCCAGCAGCTCGACAGGGTTCTCCCGTCACGTC.

The chain recombines TRBV15 with TRBJ2-3; 7 nucleotides agree with TRBD2. CDR1 is LNHNV and CDR2 is YYDKDF in the germline V gene (reference sequence). There are 15 residues in the CDR3. V gave up 1 base and J gave up 4 bases; unmatched junction bases: 5. CDR3 region: CATSRAGGLSDTQYF. In nucleotides, the CDR3 is TGTGCCACCAGCAGAGCGGGGGGATTGTCAGATACGCAGTATTTT.

This clonotype was observed a few times. The V and J genes are TRBV20-1 and TRBJ1-2; D is undetermined. Germline V gene sequence: CDR1 DFQATT, CDR2 SNEGSKA (reference sequence). The CDR3 has 12 amino acids. V was shortened by 1 base and J by 5 bases, with 8 bases between the two germline ends. DNA for the CDR3: TGCAGTGCTAGAGTGAAGGAATATGGCTACACCTTC. It codes for CSARVKEYGYTF.

The chain recombines TRBV25-1 with TRBJ1-2, with 7 bases lining up with TRBD1. The CDR3 has 16 residues. The junction had 7 bases not matched to a gene; V was cut back by 3 bases and J by 0 bases. Germline V gene lookup returns CDR1 MGHDK and CDR2 SYGVNS. Here the CDR3 reads CASSEGGQSSNYGYTF. The CDR3 coding sequence is TGTGCCAGCAGTGAGGGGGGACAGAGCTCTAACTATGGCTACACCTTC.

The chain uses TRBV6-5 and TRBJ1-4, with D possibly TRBD1 on 6 matching bases. The CDR3 is made up of 16 amino acids. V was pared by 2 bases and J by 0 bases, with 10 bases between. Germline V gene lookup returns CDR1 MNHEY and CDR2 SVGAGI. The CDR3: CASSYGRGATNEKLFF. DNA for the CDR3: TGTGCCAGCAGTTACGGCAGGGGAGCAACTAATGAAAAACTGTTTTTT.

The chain joins TRBV19 to TRBJ1-2; D is uncertain. This CDR3 contains 13 residues. The germline V and J ends were trimmed by 7 bases and 4 bases, with 13 bases remaining between them. Germline V gene lookup returns CDR1 LNHDA and CDR2 SQIVND (reference sequence). The DNA for the CDR3 is TGTGCCAGTAATCCGCCGGGCACCTATGGCTACACCTTC. Amino acid sequence: CASNPPGTYGYTF.

The CDR3 is CASSYSATGQETQYF. DNA for the CDR3: TGTGCCAGCAGTTACTCCGCGACAGGTCAAGAGACCCAGTACTTC. The rearrangement joins TRBV6-5 to TRBJ2-5; TRBD1 is a possible D gene (6 bases). Germline V lookup: CDR1 MNHEY, CDR2 SVGAGI. The CDR3 is made up of 15 amino acids. The ends were cut back, 0 bases at V and 2 bases at J, with 10 bases in the middle.

The chain employs TRBV7-8 and TRBJ2-5; the D gene is possibly TRBD2 (6 bases). Trimming took 6 bases from V and 7 from J, leaving 15 bases between them. This CDR3 comprises 13 residues. The germline V gene has CDR1 SGHVS and CDR2 FQNEAQ. The CDR3 DNA reads as TGTGCCAGCAGACGCCGGGGGTCAGTGACCCAGTACTTC. This translates into CASRRRGSVTQYF. The full variable domain, in which reference TRBV7-8 and TRBJ2-5 provide the parts outside the CDR3, is GAGVSQSPRYKVAKRGQDVALRCDPISGHVSLFWYQQALGQGPEFLTYFQNEAQLDKSGLPSDRFFAERPEGSVSTLKIQRTQQEDSAVYLCASRRRGSVTQYFGPGTRLLVL.

V is TRBV15 and J is TRBJ1-1, with D possibly TRBD1 on 5 matching bases. V shed 1 base and J shed 1 base, with 10 bases lying between them. This CDR3 region has 15 residues. The germline CDR1 and CDR2 sequences are LNHNV and YYDKDF (reference sequence). CDR3: CATSRVWGGNTEAFF. CDR3 DNA: TGTGCCACCAGCAGAGTGTGGGGGGGGAACACTGAAGCTTTCTTT.

In its sample, this clonotype was seen a few times. The rearrangement joins TRBV6-6 to TRBJ2-7; D unresolved. Per the germline V gene, CDR1 is MNHNY and CDR2 is SVGAGI (reference sequence). The ends were cut back, 0 bases at V and 0 bases at J, with 9 bases in the middle. This CDR3 comprises 15 residues. CDR3 sequence (DNA): TGTGCCAGCAGTTACTCCTACGGAAGCTCCTACGAGCAGTACGTC. This codes for CASSYSYGSSYEQYV.